One sample yielded the 12 T cell receptor beta chains listed below, sequenced in a study of neurological immune-mediated disorders. TCRdb processed the 5' RACE reads anew with MiXCR; each CDR3 protein has one entry. The profile shows tens of thousands of distinct CDR3 sequences, roughly a sixth of them singletons. The sequencing input was PBMCs. The receptors were sampled from a woman in her thirties or forties in good health.

Note on this clonotype: A single base separates this from a much larger clone, so it may be a read error. The rearrangement joins TRBV7-9 to TRBJ1-3; 9 bases line up with TRBD1. CDR1 SEHNR and CDR2 FQNEAQ come from the germline V gene (reference sequence). CDR3 length: 16 amino acids. The CDR3 region has the DNA TGTGTCAGCGGGATATCGACAGGGGGCTCTGGAAACACCATATATTTT. Its protein is CVSGISTGGSGNTIYF.

In its sample, this clonotype was seen many times. V is TRBV12-3 or TRBV12-4 and J is TRBJ2-1, with D hard to call. The CDR3 contains 15 residues. The V end was cut by 2 bases, the J end by 3 bases, with 11 bases between. This CDR3 reads CASSLSGEVYNEQFF. The CDR3 region has the DNA TGTGCCAGCAGTTTAAGTGGAGAAGTCTACAATGAGCAGTTCTTC.

In this sample, this clonotype turned up many times. This rearrangement joins TRBV6-5 to TRBJ2-7; tentatively, D is TRBD2 (5 bases). CDR3 length: 10 amino acids. V was trimmed by 10 bases and J by 11 bases, leaving 15 bases between them. Germline V gene lookup returns CDR1 MNHEY and CDR2 SVGAGI. Here the CDR3 DNA reads TGTGCCACCAAGAGTACTAGGGAGTACTTC. It codes for CATKSTREYF.

This clonotype was found many times. The chain carries TRBV20-1 and TRBJ2-7; 7 nucleotides line up with TRBD1. Germline V gene lookup returns CDR1 DFQATT and CDR2 SNEGSKA (reference sequence). CDR3 length equals 12 residues. The trim removed 7 bases at V and 1 base at J, leaving 4 bases unmatched. DNA of the CDR3: TGCAGTGTCCAGGGGGAGTCCTACGAGCAGTACTTC. Its translation: CSVQGESYEQYF.

The chain has TRBV20-1 and TRBJ2-7; D may be TRBD2 (6 bases). V lost 5 bases and J lost 6, with 23 bases in between. CDR3 length: 15 residues. Germline lookup yields CDR1 DFQATT and CDR2 SNEGSKA (reference sequence). The CDR3 DNA follows: TGCAGTGCTGGGCATTGGCAAACCTCCGGGGGCGAGCAGTACTTC. Residues: CSAGHWQTSGGEQYF.

The CDR3 sequence is CATFGAPGELFF. The DNA of the CDR3 is TGTGCCACCTTTGGGGCCCCCGGGGAGCTGTTTTTT. This chain connects TRBV11-2 to TRBJ2-2; perhaps TRBD1 as D (5 bases). V was cut by 10 bases and J by 6 bases, with 12 bases left in between. Germline CDR1 is SGHAT and CDR2 is FQNNGV. The CDR3 covers 12 residues.

This clonotype turned up a few times. The V and J genes are TRBV19 and TRBJ2-1; 8 bases align to TRBD1. The trim removed 3 bases at V and 3 bases at J, leaving 7 bases unmatched. This CDR3 has 16 residues. In germline, CDR1 is LNHDA, CDR2 SQIVND (reference sequence). As DNA, the CDR3 is TGTGCCAGTAGTATTCATCCCAGGGGGCTCTACAATGAGCAGTTCTTC. Encoded protein: CASSIHPRGLYNEQFF.

This clonotype was detected ten times or more. J is TRBJ2-1 and V is TRBV5-1; 7 bases fit TRBD2. This CDR3 is built from 13 residues. The V and J ends lost 3 bases and 6 bases, in that order; junction bases with no gene match: 3. Germline values: CDR1 SGHRS, CDR2 YFSETQ. CDR3 in DNA: TGCGCCAGCAGCTATCGGACTAGCAATGAGCAGTTCTTC. This translates into CASSYRTSNEQFF.

In this sample, this clonotype is medium-sized. The J gene is TRBJ2-3, the V gene TRBV27; 9 bases are a match to TRBD2. CDR3 length: 18 residues. Germline V gene data show CDR1 as MNHEY and CDR2 as SMNVEV (reference sequence). The V and J ends lost 5 bases and 5 bases, in that order; junction bases with no gene match: 17. The CDR3 loop is CASSTSPGLAYGIDTQYF. The DNA of the CDR3 is TGTGCCAGCAGTACCAGCCCGGGACTAGCCTATGGGATAGATACGCAGTATTTT.

The table lists this clonotype with a few counts. The chain combines TRBV20-1 with TRBJ2-3; 14 bases line up with TRBD2. The CDR3 length is 14 residues. V dropped 7 bases and J dropped 5; count of bases not matched to a gene: 5. CDR1 and CDR2 (germline): DFQATT, SNEGSKA (reference sequence). The chain's CDR3 is CSVTSGGAIDTQYF. Written as DNA, the CDR3 is TGCAGTGTGACTAGCGGGGGGGCCATAGATACGCAGTATTTT.

This clonotype was detected ten times or more. This CDR3 reads CASSQDLGGRTSTDTQYF. DNA of the CDR3: TGCGCCAGCAGCCAAGATCTTGGGGGCCGAACTAGCACAGATACGCAGTATTTT. The chain combines TRBV4-3 with TRBJ2-3, with a weak D call TRBD1 (6 bases). CDR1 is LGHNA and CDR2 is YSLEER in the germline V gene. V lost 0 bases, J lost 0 bases, and 16 bases lay in between. The CDR3 covers 18 residues.

This clonotype has a count of ten or more. V usage is TRBV11-2 and J usage is TRBJ2-1; 7 bases fit TRBD2. The CDR3 has 15 amino acids. In germline, CDR1 is SGHAT, CDR2 FQNNGV. V lost 1 base to trimming and J lost 4 bases; unmatched junction nucleotides: 4. This chain's CDR3 is CASSLVGGSYNEQFF. The CDR3 coding sequence is TGTGCCAGCAGCTTAGTGGGGGGGTCGTACAATGAGCAGTTCTTC. Based on the CDR3 plus reference TRBV11-2 and TRBJ2-1, the full variable domain is EAGVAQSPRYKIIEKRQSVAFWCNPISGHATLYWYQQILGQGPKLLIQFQNNGVVDDSQLPKDRFSAERLKGVDSTLKIQPAKLEDSAVYLCASSLVGGSYNEQFFGPGTRLTVL.